This T cell receptor beta chain was recovered during a study of T cell responses to AZD1222 COVID-19 vaccine. Sequenced by immunoSEQ multiplex PCR; TCRdb stores in-frame clones only, minus some. The sample lists 140,000 to 150,000 clones, about 91% occurring once. This TCR derives from an adult in good health. Source: peripheral blood, taken on day 0 of AZD1222 vaccination.

This CDR3 reads CASSLGRLLNTGELFF. CDR3 nucleotide sequence: TGTGCCAGCAGCTTGGGGCGGCTCCTGAACACCGGGGAGCTGTTTTTT. The chain is built from TRBV5-8 and TRBJ2-2; D remains unclear. CDR1 is SGHTS and CDR2 is YDEGEE in the germline V gene. The CDR3 extends over 16 amino acids. Trimming shortened V by 0 bases and J by 1 base, and 10 bases separated the two germline ends.